The clone carrying this TCR beta chain was found a few times. The antigen remains unidentified. This CDR3 has 15 amino acids. V shed 6 bases, J shed 4 bases, and the junction held 6 bases outside the gene matches. The germline CDR1 and CDR2 sequences are MNHEY and SVGAGI. A multiplex PCR was run with 60 Vbeta primers and 13 Jbeta primers. TCRdb keeps only in-frame clones here, not all; method: immunoSEQ multiplex PCR. Of approximately 220,000 clones in the sample, just over 75% were seen once. The data derive from a study of cytomegalovirus exposure and HLA in healthy donors. Overall study results and limits: The study designated around 150 TCR beta chains cytomegalovirus-associated.

The chain combines TRBV6-5 with TRBJ2-1; 10 positions agree with TRBD2. This clonotype was obtained from a man younger than 35 in good health and CMV-seronegative. Sequencing was done on a sample of PBMCs. This chain's CDR3 is CASRPRTSGYNEQFF. DNA for the CDR3: TGTGCCAGCAGACCTAGGACTAGCGGATACAATGAGCAGTTCTTC.